Below, one TCR beta chain is given with its context. Its antigen is unknown. These data come from a study of T cells in Graves' hyperthyroidism and ophthalmopathy. Study-wide context: Peripheral blood was taken when the disease was first diagnosed, before any treatment began.

Regarding the study as a whole: Blood shared most expanded thyroid clonotypes above 0.001.

TCR beta CDR3 regions were amplified from RNA. RT-PCR in the first round (using the HTBI primer set) targeted the TCR CDR3. TCRdb recomputed calls from the multiplex PCR reads with MiXCR, one row per CDR3 protein. This table has about 600,000 distinct CDR3 sequences, 14% appearing once. The V end was cut by 3 bases, the J end by 2 bases, with 11 bases between. This CDR3 spans 14 amino acids. The sequenced sample was blood. The chain combines TRBV12-3 or TRBV12-4 with TRBJ2-7, with D possibly being TRBD1 (6 bases). This TCR came from a young woman with Graves' ophthalmopathy. The CDR3 protein is CASSFHREAYEQYF. CDR3 bases: TGTGCCAGCAGTTTTCACAGGGAAGCCTACGAGCAGTACTTC.